Presented here are 20 T cell receptor beta chains from one specimen sequenced in a study of CD8 T cells in Susac syndrome. Reverse transcription of roughly 0.45 to 1 ug RNA was carried out with random hexamers. TCRdb re-called the immunoSEQ multiplex PCR reads through MiXCR, storing one row per CDR3 protein. The sample lists 150,000 to 200,000 distinct CDR3 sequences; approximately 95% were seen once. Sequenced input: CD8+ T cells from PBMCs. These receptors came from a human donor with multiple sclerosis.

The chain has TRBV4-1 and TRBJ2-7; 8 positions agree with TRBD2. The length of the CDR3 is 14 residues. The V segment lost 2 bases and the J segment 6 bases; nucleotides outside the gene matches: 6. From germline, CDR1 is MGHRA and CDR2 YSYEKL. The DNA for the CDR3 is TGCGCCAGCAGCCAAATAGCGGGATCGGCCGAGCAGTACTTC. It specifies CASSQIAGSAEQYF.

CDR3: CSARARGDTEAFF. The CDR3 region has the DNA TGCAGTGCCAGGGCCAGGGGAGACACTGAAGCTTTCTTT. V gene TRBV20-1 combines with J gene TRBJ1-1; possible D gene TRBD1, 6 bases. This CDR3 is 13 amino acids long. The germline V gene has CDR1 DFQATT and CDR2 SNEGSKA (reference sequence). The V end was cut by 6 bases, the J end by 3 bases, with 14 bases between.

The genes are TRBV4-1 and TRBJ1-2; 9 nucleotides match TRBD1. The trim removed 2 bases at V and 7 bases at J, leaving 8 bases unmatched. CDR1 is MGHRA and CDR2 is YSYEKL in the germline V gene. The CDR3 extends over 15 amino acids. CDR3 loop: CASSQSTGTGTGYTF. DNA of the CDR3: TGCGCCAGCAGCCAATCAACCGGGACAGGGACTGGCTACACCTTC.

This clonotype appeared a single time. J is TRBJ2-7 and V is TRBV6-6; 7 positions agree with TRBD2. The CDR3 loop spans 12 amino acids. After removal of 3 bases from V and 6 bases from J, the junction contained 2 bases not matched to a gene. Germline assignment: CDR1 MNHNY and CDR2 SVGAGI (reference sequence). The CDR3 sequence: CASSYGEGEQYF. The CDR3 region has the DNA TGTGCCAGCAGTTATGGGGAGGGCGAGCAGTACTTC.

The rearrangement links TRBV27 to TRBJ1-1; D gene uncertain. The length of the CDR3 is 14 residues. The germline CDR1 and CDR2 sequences are MNHEY and SMNVEV (reference sequence). The V end lost 6 bases, the J end lost 1 base, and 12 bases lay between the germline ends. The CDR3: CASRIRPKNTEAFF. CDR3 nucleotides: TGTGCCAGCAGGATTCGTCCCAAGAACACTGAAGCTTTCTTT.

The chain couples TRBV27 to TRBJ2-1; 12 bases are a match to TRBD2. The trim removed 6 bases at V and 8 bases at J, leaving 11 bases unmatched. The CDR3 extends over 16 amino acids. Germline CDR1 reads MNHEY; CDR2 reads SMNVEV (reference sequence). The CDR3, as DNA: TGTGCCAGCAGCTGGACTAGCGGGATTGCTGCGGATGAGCAGTTCTTC. Its translation: CASSWTSGIAADEQFF.

The J gene is TRBJ1-2, the V gene TRBV7-9; unclear D gene. The V gene's germline CDR1 is SEHNR and CDR2 FQNEAQ (reference sequence). V was cut by 5 bases and J by 6 bases, with 10 bases left in between. The CDR3 covers 12 residues. The CDR3 DNA reads TGTGCCAGCAGCAGTCTCGCGGATGGCTACACCTTC. Translation: CASSSLADGYTF.

V and J are TRBV4-1 and TRBJ2-7, with 11 positions matching TRBD2. The CDR3 is made up of 15 amino acids. The V gene's germline CDR1 is MGHRA and CDR2 YSYEKL. V dropped 4 bases and J dropped 4; count of bases not matched to a gene: 6. CDR3 loop: CASSPLAGGRYEQYF. CDR3 in DNA: TGCGCCAGCAGCCCATTAGCGGGAGGGCGATACGAGCAGTACTTC.

The CDR3 coding sequence is TGCAGTGCTAGTTTGACGGGAAACCGAGCTAACTATGGCTACACCTTC. It translates to CSASLTGNRANYGYTF. V usage is TRBV20-1 and J usage is TRBJ1-2; no reliable D call. The V end was cut by 3 bases, the J end by 0 bases, with 17 bases between. This CDR3 has 16 residues. Germline assignment: CDR1 DFQATT and CDR2 SNEGSKA (reference sequence).

V usage is TRBV3-1 and J usage is TRBJ2-7, with D possibly being TRBD2 (5 bases). CDR3 length: 18 amino acids. Trimming stripped 1 base from V and 1 base from J, with 20 bases between. The germline V gene encodes CDR1 LGHDT and CDR2 YNNKEL (reference sequence). DNA of the CDR3: TGTGCCAGCAGCCAAGGTCACCCAGGCGACTACACTTCCTACGAGCAGTACTTC. Protein: CASSQGHPGDYTSYEQYF.

The chain uses TRBV28 and TRBJ1-1; no reliable D call. The ends were cut back, 3 bases at V and 5 bases at J, with 4 bases in the middle. CDR1 is MDHEN and CDR2 is SYDVKM in the germline V gene. This CDR3 is built from 11 residues. In nucleotides, the CDR3 is TGTGCCAGCAGTTTGGCAACTGAAGCTTTCTTT. It translates to CASSLATEAFF.

The rearrangement uses TRBV29-1 and TRBJ2-2, with unresolved D. Germline assignment: CDR1 SQVTM and CDR2 ANQGSEA. The CDR3 length is 11 residues. V was trimmed by 5 bases and J by 4 bases, leaving 5 bases between them. The CDR3 DNA reads as TGCAGCGTTCGAATCACCGGGGAGCTGTTTTTT. This sequence encodes CSVRITGELFF.

This rearrangement joins TRBV20-1 to TRBJ2-7, with D perhaps TRBD2 (6 bases). With 0 bases removed from V and 2 bases from J, the gap between germline ends came to 14 bases. This CDR3 contains 15 residues. The germline V gene encodes CDR1 DFQATT and CDR2 SNEGSKA (reference sequence). The CDR3 DNA reads TGCAGTGCTAGAGATCCCCGAACTAGCCCCTACGAGCAGTACTTC. This gives the protein CSARDPRTSPYEQYF.

The V and J genes are TRBV28 and TRBJ2-1, with D perhaps matching TRBD1 or TRBD2 (5 bases each). Deletions cut 5 bases from V and 2 bases from J, with 13 bases between. Germline V gene sequence: CDR1 MDHEN, CDR2 SYDVKM. The CDR3 has 15 residues. CDR3 bases: TGTGCCAGCAGTGAGTATCAGGGACCCTACAATGAGCAGTTCTTC. It encodes CASSEYQGPYNEQFF.

The chain couples TRBV20-1 to TRBJ1-6; unclear D gene. Germline-derived CDR1 and CDR2 are DFQATT and SNEGSKA (reference sequence). The CDR3 extends over 12 amino acids. V dropped 0 bases and J dropped 9 bases, with 6 bases sitting between them. In DNA form, the CDR3 reads TGCAGTGCTAGAGAAGGTTTTTCACCCCTCCACTTT. It translates to CSAREGFSPLHF.

The chain couples TRBV29-1 to TRBJ2-7; D ambiguous. The CDR3 has 12 residues. Per germline, CDR1 SQVTM and CDR2 ANQGSEA. Trimming left V 0 bases short and J 6 bases short, with 9 bases between. This chain's CDR3 is CSVEDRSPEQYF. As DNA, the CDR3 is TGCAGCGTTGAAGATCGATCACCCGAGCAGTACTTC.

The chain combines TRBV29-1 with TRBJ1-2, with 7 bases aligning to TRBD1. V trimming: 7 bases; J trimming: 8 bases; junction bases outside the gene matches: 7. CDR1 and CDR2 (germline): SQVTM, ANQGSEA. This CDR3 has 11 residues. CDR3 nucleotides: TGCAGCGCACCAGACAGGGCGGGCTACACCTTC. As protein: CSAPDRAGYTF.

This clonotype has only a few counts. This chain connects TRBV9 to TRBJ2-7; 7 nucleotides agree with TRBD1. Looked up from germline, CDR1 is SGDLS and CDR2 is YYNGEE. The CDR3 runs 14 residues. J lost 1 base, V lost 3 bases, and 4 bases had no gene match. The CDR3 reads CASSDGDSSYEQYF. DNA for the CDR3: TGTGCCAGCAGCGATGGGGACAGTTCCTACGAGCAGTACTTC.

The chain couples TRBV11-2 to TRBJ2-7; D remains unclear. With 1 base removed from V and 4 bases from J, the gap between germline ends came to 20 bases. The germline gives CDR1 SGHAT, CDR2 FQNNGV. The CDR3 covers 17 residues. The CDR3 DNA reads TGTGCCAGCAGCTTAGCTTCGGTGCTTTTTACTCCTTACGAGCAGTACTTC. Translated, it gives CASSLASVLFTPYEQYF.

This clonotype was detected only once. V and J are TRBV27 and TRBJ1-5; possible D gene TRBD1, 5 bases. Germline V lookup: CDR1 MNHEY, CDR2 SMNVEV (reference sequence). This CDR3 comprises 15 residues. The germline V and J ends were trimmed by 6 bases and 11 bases, with 23 bases remaining between them. As DNA, the CDR3 is TGTGCCAGCAGCCCGGTGGGGCGGACGCAAATGGCCCAGCATTTT. This sequence encodes CASSPVGRTQMAQHF.